This T cell receptor beta chain was documented in a study of a mutant IDH1 vaccine in newly diagnosed glioma. Study-wide context: Visit V12 was at week 35; visit V13 was at week 47.

Time point indicated: week 35, safety follow-up. Alongside topical imiquimod, each dose of vaccine comprised 300 ug of mutant IDH1 20-mer peptide. Eight vaccinations reached patients in weeks 1, 3, 5, 7, 11, 15, 19 and 23. The astrocytomas were IDH1-mutant, ATRX-negative, and WHO grade 3 or 4. Profiling relied on immunoSEQ multiplex PCR, and the TCRdb table lists in-frame clones only, not all of them. The data hold about 32,000 clones, with about 80% observed a single time. This clone was seen a few times. The target antigen is unknown. Germline V gene data show CDR1 as SGHNT and CDR2 as YYREEE (reference sequence). The CDR3 runs 15 residues. Trimming left V 0 bases short and J 8 bases short, with 17 bases between.

The V and J genes are TRBV5-4 and TRBJ1-1, with D possibly matching TRBD1 (5 bases). The sample consisted of PBMCs, taken from a glioma patient whose treatment included an IDH1 peptide vaccine. The clonotype originates from a man aged 35 to 55 with glioma. Some clones in this sample may be carry-over from other donors' samples. As DNA, the CDR3 is TGTGCCAGCAGCTTGGGGTTAAGGGACGCTCGGGAAGCTTTCTTT. Residues: CASSLGLRDAREAFF.